Included here is one T cell receptor (beta chain) sequence, with context. The data stem from a study of shared T cell receptors in the human thymus. Method: immunoSEQ multiplex PCR; TCRdb's copy keeps in-frame clones and lacks some. This table holds about 660,000 clones, roughly 90% found once. V lost 0 bases and J 1 base, leaving 16 bases between the germline ends. Germline CDR1 is SGDLS and CDR2 is YYNGEE. The CDR3 is made up of 18 amino acids. This same sample was also part of a study on human thymus T cells. That work contributes: Corrective surgery for congenital heart defects was being performed on the healthy Finnish infants who were the donors. From resections taken during corrective heart surgery, the thymus tissue was obtained. Thymic and blood repertoires seemed to show skewed V and J gene use. Related work showed strongly overlapping thymic repertoires across unrelated individuals.

The source of this sequence is a boy younger than two with a congenital heart defect. The genes are TRBV9 and TRBJ2-2; a weak D match, TRBD2 (5 bases). Sequenced material: thymocytes. The CDR3 DNA follows: TGTGCCAGCAGCGTAGAATATGGCGGTAGCGAGAACACCGGGGAGCTGTTTTTT. Amino acids: CASSVEYGGSENTGELFF.